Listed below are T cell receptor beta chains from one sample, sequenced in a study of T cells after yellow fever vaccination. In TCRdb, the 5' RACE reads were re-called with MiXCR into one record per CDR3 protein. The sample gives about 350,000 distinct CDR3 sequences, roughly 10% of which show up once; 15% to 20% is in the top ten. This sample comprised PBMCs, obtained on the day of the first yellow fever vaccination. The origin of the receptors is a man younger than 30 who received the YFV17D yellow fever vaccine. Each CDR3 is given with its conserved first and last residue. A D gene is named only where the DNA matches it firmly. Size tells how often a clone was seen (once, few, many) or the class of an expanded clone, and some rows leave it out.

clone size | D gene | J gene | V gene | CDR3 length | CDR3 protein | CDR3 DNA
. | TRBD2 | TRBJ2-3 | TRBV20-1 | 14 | CCAVSGGHTDTQYF | TGCTGTGCCGTGAGCGGGGGGCACACAGATACGCAGTATTTT
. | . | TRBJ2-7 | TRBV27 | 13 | CASSFRQANEQYF | TGTGCCAGCAGTTTCCGACAGGCGAACGAGCAGTACTTC
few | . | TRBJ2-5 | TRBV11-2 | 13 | CASSQDRRETQYF | TGTGCCAGCAGCCAGGACAGACGGGAGACCCAGTACTTC
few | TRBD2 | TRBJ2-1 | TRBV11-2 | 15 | CASSSLAGEYNEQFF | TGTGCCAGCAGCTCCCTAGCGGGGGAGTACAATGAGCAGTTCTTC
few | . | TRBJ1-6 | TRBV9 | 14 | CASSALSGRSPLHF | TGTGCCAGCAGCGCGCTGTCAGGTCGCTCACCCCTCCACTTT
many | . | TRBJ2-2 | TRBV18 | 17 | CASSPTARGSDTGELFF | TGTGCCAGCTCACCAACGGCGAGGGGTTCGGACACCGGGGAGCTGTTTTTT
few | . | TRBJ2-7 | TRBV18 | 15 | CASSPKGGESYEQYF | TGTGCCAGCTCACCTAAAGGGGGTGAGTCCTACGAGCAGTACTTC
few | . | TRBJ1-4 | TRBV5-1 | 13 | CASSLVGSEKLFF | TGCGCCAGCAGTCTCGTTGGGTCGGAAAAACTGTTTTTT
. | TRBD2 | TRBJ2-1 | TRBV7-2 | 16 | CASSSWRLAGGNEQFF | TGTGCCAGCAGCTCATGGCGACTAGCGGGGGGCAATGAGCAGTTCTTC
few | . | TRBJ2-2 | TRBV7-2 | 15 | CASSLIGGYTGELFF | TGTGCCAGCAGCTTAATAGGGGGGTACACCGGGGAGCTGTTTTTT
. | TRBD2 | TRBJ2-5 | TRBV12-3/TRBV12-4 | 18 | CTSSLGAPSGGAGETQYF | TGTACCAGCAGTTTAGGGGCTCCTAGCGGGGGGGCTGGCGAGACCCAGTACTTC
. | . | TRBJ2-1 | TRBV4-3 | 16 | CASTPSRGLSYNEQFF | TGCGCCAGCACCCCGTCGCGGGGGCTCTCCTACAATGAGCAGTTCTTC
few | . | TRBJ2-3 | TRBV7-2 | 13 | CASSWTGRDTQYF | TGTGCCAGCAGCTGGACGGGCCGCGATACGCAGTATTTT
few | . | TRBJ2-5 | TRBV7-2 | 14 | CASSLNTGVETQYF | TGTGCCAGCAGCTTAAACACCGGGGTAGAGACCCAGTACTTC
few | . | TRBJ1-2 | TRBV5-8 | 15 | CASSLGERPNYGYTF | TGTGCCAGCAGCTTGGGGGAGAGACCAAACTATGGCTACACCTTC
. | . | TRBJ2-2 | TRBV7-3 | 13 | CASSRAQTGELFF | TGTGCCAGCAGCCGGGCGCAGACCGGGGAGCTGTTTTTT
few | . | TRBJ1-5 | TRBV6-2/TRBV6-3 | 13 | CASRTTSNQPQHF | TGTGCCAGCAGAACTACTAGCAATCAGCCACAGCATTTT
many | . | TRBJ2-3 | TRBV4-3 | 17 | CASSHASNPSSTDTQYF | TGCGCCAGCAGCCACGCCTCGAATCCTAGTAGCACAGATACGCAGTATTTT
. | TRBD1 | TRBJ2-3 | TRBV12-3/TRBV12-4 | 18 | CAFRQEEVGTASTDTQYF | TGTGCCTTCAGACAGGAAGAGGTCGGGACAGCTAGCACAGATACGCAGTATTTT
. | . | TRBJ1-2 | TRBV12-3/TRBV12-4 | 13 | CASSFAPPYGYTF | TGTGCCAGCAGCTTCGCTCCCCCCTATGGCTACACCTTC
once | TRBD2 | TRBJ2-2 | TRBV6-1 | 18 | CASSEGLAGAMNTGELFF | TGTGCCAGCAGTGAAGGGTTAGCGGGGGCGATGAACACCGGGGAGCTGTTTTTT
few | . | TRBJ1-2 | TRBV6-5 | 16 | CASSYSRQEPMYGYTF | TGTGCCAGCAGTTACTCGAGACAGGAGCCGATGTATGGCTACACCTTC
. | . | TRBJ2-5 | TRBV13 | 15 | CASSLGGGRKETQYF | TGTGCCAGCAGCTTAGGCGGTGGCAGAAAAGAGACCCAGTACTTC
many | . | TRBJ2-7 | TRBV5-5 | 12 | CASREQGYEQYF | TGTGCCAGCAGAGAACAGGGCTACGAGCAGTACTTC
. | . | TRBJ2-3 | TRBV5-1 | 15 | CASSLAVGYTDTQYF | TGCGCCAGCAGCTTGGCCGTCGGTTACACAGATACGCAGTATTTT
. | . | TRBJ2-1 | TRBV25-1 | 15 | CASSERRGTYNEQFF | TGTGCCAGCAGTGAGCGGCGGGGAACCTACAATGAGCAGTTCTTC
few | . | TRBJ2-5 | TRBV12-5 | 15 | CASGFAGAQMKTQYF | TGTGCTAGTGGTTTTGCCGGGGCCCAGATGAAGACCCAGTACTTC
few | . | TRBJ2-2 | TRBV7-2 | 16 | CASSLGRLDLTGELFF | TGTGCCAGCAGCTTAGGGAGGCTTGACTTGACCGGGGAGCTGTTTTTT
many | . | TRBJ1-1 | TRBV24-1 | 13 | CATCRTVNTEAFF | TGTGCCACTTGCCGTACCGTGAACACTGAAGCTTTCTTT
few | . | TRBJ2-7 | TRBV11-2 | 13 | CASSPGKTYEQYF | TGTGCCAGCAGCCCCGGGAAGACCTACGAGCAGTACTTC
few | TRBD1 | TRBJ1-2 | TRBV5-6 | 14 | CASSLGTGLGGYTF | TGTGCCAGCAGCTTGGGGACAGGACTCGGGGGCTACACCTTC
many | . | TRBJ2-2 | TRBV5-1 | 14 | CASTSTGNTGELFF | TGCGCCAGCACCTCGACAGGAAACACCGGGGAGCTGTTTTTT
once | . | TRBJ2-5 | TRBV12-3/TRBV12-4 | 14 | CASTTDMDQETQYF | TGTGCCAGCACCACCGACATGGACCAAGAGACCCAGTACTTC
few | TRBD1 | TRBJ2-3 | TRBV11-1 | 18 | CASSRNVGQGTGTDTQYF | TGTGCCAGCAGCCGCAACGTGGGACAGGGCACGGGTACAGATACGCAGTATTTT
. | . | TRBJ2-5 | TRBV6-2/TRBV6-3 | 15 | CASSSHVQGRETQYF | TGTGCCAGCAGTTCGCACGTTCAGGGACGAGAGACCCAGTACTTC
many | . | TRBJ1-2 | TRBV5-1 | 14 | CASSLSPGNYGYTF | TGCGCCAGCAGCTTGTCCCCAGGGAACTATGGCTACACCTTC
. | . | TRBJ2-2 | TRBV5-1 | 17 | CASSLAGRYPNTGELFF | TGCGCCAGCAGCTTGGCTGGCCGTTACCCGAACACCGGGGAGCTGTTTTTT
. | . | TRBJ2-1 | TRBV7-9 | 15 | CASSLVASRANEQFF | TGTGCCAGCAGCTTAGTCGCTAGCAGGGCCAATGAGCAGTTCTTC
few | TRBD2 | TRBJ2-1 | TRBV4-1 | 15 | CASSPLAGRTNEQFF | TGCGCCAGCAGCCCTCTAGCGGGGAGGACCAATGAGCAGTTCTTC
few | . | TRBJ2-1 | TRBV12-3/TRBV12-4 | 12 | CASRKRGSEQFF | TGTGCCAGCAGAAAGAGGGGGAGTGAGCAGTTCTTC
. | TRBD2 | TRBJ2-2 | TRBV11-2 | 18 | CATDGGRTRGTGTGELFF | TGTGCCACAGACGGGGGGAGGACTCGGGGAACGGGCACCGGGGAGCTGTTTTTT
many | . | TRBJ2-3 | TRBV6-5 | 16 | CASSYHSQIRTDTQYF | TGTGCCAGCAGTTACCACAGCCAAATCAGGACAGATACGCAGTATTTT
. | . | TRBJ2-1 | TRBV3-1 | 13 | CASSQDPRSEQFF | TGTGCCAGCAGCCAAGATCCGAGAAGTGAGCAGTTCTTC
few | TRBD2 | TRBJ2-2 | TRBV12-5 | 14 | CASYKRGVTGELFF | TGTGCTAGCTATAAGCGGGGCGTCACCGGGGAGCTGTTTTTT
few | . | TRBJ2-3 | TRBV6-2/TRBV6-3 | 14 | CASTLRDRQDTQYF | TGTGCCAGCACCCTCCGAGACAGGCAGGATACGCAGTATTTT
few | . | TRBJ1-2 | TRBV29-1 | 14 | CSVDGGGLRRGYTF | TGCAGCGTTGACGGGGGGGGACTGAGACGTGGCTACACCTTC
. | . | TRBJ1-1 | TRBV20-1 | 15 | CSARDRRRGDTEAFF | TGCAGTGCTAGAGATCGCAGGAGAGGAGACACTGAAGCTTTCTTT
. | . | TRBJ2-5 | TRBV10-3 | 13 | CAISVRGQETQYF | TGTGCCATCAGTGTTAGGGGCCAAGAGACCCAGTACTTC
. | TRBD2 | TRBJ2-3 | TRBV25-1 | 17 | CATGVGLAGVSTDTQYF | TGTGCCACCGGGGTGGGGCTAGCGGGGGTTTCCACAGATACGCAGTATTTT
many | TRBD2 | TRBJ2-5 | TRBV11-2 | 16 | CASSSVYGTSVETQYF | TGTGCCAGCAGCTCGGTTTACGGGACTAGTGTGGAGACCCAGTACTTC
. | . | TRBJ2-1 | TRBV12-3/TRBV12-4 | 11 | CASGVYNEQFF | TGTGCCAGCGGGGTCTACAATGAGCAGTTCTTC
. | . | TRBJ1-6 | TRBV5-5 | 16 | CASSDWTVSYNSPLHF | TGTGCCAGCAGCGATTGGACCGTCTCCTATAATTCACCCCTCCACTTT
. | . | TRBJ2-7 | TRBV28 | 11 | CASSFWGEQYF | TGTGCCAGCAGTTTTTGGGGAGAGCAGTACTTC
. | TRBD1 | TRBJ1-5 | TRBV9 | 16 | CASSVETGWSNQPQHF | TGTGCCAGCAGCGTAGAGACAGGGTGGAGCAATCAGCCCCAGCATTTT